This is a list of T cell receptor beta chains from one sample in a study of blood T cell repertoires in COVID-19. Sequencing was performed with immunoSEQ multiplex PCR; in TCRdb, only in-frame clones are kept and a portion is missing. This table holds tens of thousands of clones, around 86% found once. The sequencing input was peripheral blood. These receptors were collected from a man in his fifties with active COVID-19. CDR3s include the opening cysteine and the closing phenylalanine or tryptophan. Fields, in order: V gene, clone size, CDR3 length, J gene, D gene, CDR3 protein, CDR3 DNA. D genes are given only for firm matches. Clone size is shown for a subset of rows, as once, few, many or a class of expanded clone.

TRBV6-5,-,15,TRBJ1-3,-,CASLEAGGLGNTIYF,TGTGCCAGCCTCGAAGCTGGCGGGCTCGGAAACACCATATATTTT
TRBV3-1/TRBV3-2,-,12,TRBJ1-6,-,CASSQTGSPLHF,TGTGCCAGCAGCCAAACAGGGAGCCCCCTCCACTTT
TRBV18,-,16,TRBJ1-2,-,CASSPRVDNRFYGYTF,TGTGCCAGCTCACCAAGGGTGGATAACAGGTTCTATGGCTACACCTTC
TRBV2,-,14,TRBJ2-7,TRBD1,CASSGDRGAGEQYF,TGTGCCAGCAGTGGAGACAGGGGTGCTGGCGAGCAGTACTTC
TRBV7-2,-,15,TRBJ1-2,-,CASSLAGARDYGYTF,TGTGCCAGCAGCTTAGCGGGGGCGCGGGACTATGGCTACACCTTC
TRBV27,-,17,TRBJ1-5,TRBD1,CASRRHQGQGGIQPQHF,TGTGCCAGCAGGAGACACCAGGGACAGGGTGGAATTCAGCCCCAGCATTTT
TRBV28,-,16,TRBJ2-1,TRBD2,CASSLASGVSYNEQFF,TGTGCCAGCAGTCTAGCTAGCGGGGTCTCCTACAATGAGCAGTTCTTC
TRBV24-1,-,14,TRBJ2-4,-,CATRSTGSKNIQYF,TGTGCCACCAGGTCTACAGGGTCCAAAAACATTCAGTACTTC
TRBV30,-,14,TRBJ1-1,-,CAWRPQGRGTEAFF,TGTGCCTGGAGACCGCAGGGCAGGGGAACTGAAGCTTTCTTT
TRBV27,-,15,TRBJ2-5,-,CASSLSSPGQETQYF,TGTGCCAGCAGTTTATCGAGTCCGGGACAAGAGACCCAGTACTTC
TRBV4-3,few,13,TRBJ1-2,TRBD1,CASSQNRGGGYTF,TGCGCCAGCAGCCAAAACAGGGGAGGCGGCTACACCTTC
TRBV12-3/TRBV12-4,many,13,TRBJ1-1,-,CASLLTGNTEAFF,TGTGCCAGCCTCCTCACAGGGAACACTGAAGCTTTCTTT
TRBV7-2,-,14,TRBJ2-7,TRBD1,CASSPGTGSYEQYF,TGTGCCAGCAGCCCCGGGACAGGGAGTTACGAGCAGTACTTC
TRBV28,once,12,TRBJ2-3,-,CASSKNRDTQYF,TGTGCCAGCAGTAAGAACAGGGATACGCAGTATTTT
TRBV7-2,-,15,TRBJ2-3,TRBD2,CASSSGLAGADTQYF,TGTGCCAGCAGCTCGGGACTAGCGGGAGCGGATACGCAGTATTTT
TRBV7-8,once,17,TRBJ1-5,TRBD1,CASSLWRDRDKNQPQHF,TGTGCCAGCAGCTTATGGAGGGACAGGGATAAAAATCAGCCCCAGCATTTT
TRBV5-5,-,16,TRBJ2-5,-,CASTMAGQYIQETQYF,TGTGCCAGCACCATGGCAGGACAATATATCCAAGAGACCCAGTACTTC